A selection of T cell receptor beta chains follows, all from one sample in a study of neurological immune-mediated disorders. MiXCR was run by TCRdb on the 5' RACE reads, yielding one entry per CDR3 protein. This sample yields approximately 74,000 distinct CDR3 sequences, of which 4% to 6% are seen a single time; around 7% belongs to the top ten. The sequenced material came from PBMCs. The receptors were gathered from a young man with multiple sclerosis. CDR3s include the opening cysteine and the closing phenylalanine or tryptophan. D genes are given only for firm matches. Not all rows give a size; the values are once, few, many and, for expanded clones, a class.

TRBJ1-6 | NA | TRBV2 | many | TGTGCCAGATCCGGGTCGGGGGGTAATTCACCCCTCCACTTT | CARSGSGGNSPLHF
TRBJ1-1 | NA | TRBV6-6 | many | TGTGCCAGCAGTTACGGGGGGCAGCTGAACACTGAAGCTTTCTTT | CASSYGGQLNTEAFF
TRBJ1-3 | NA | TRBV3-1 | many | TGTGCCAGCAGCCTCCAGGAGGACACCATATATTTT | CASSLQEDTIYF
TRBJ2-3 | TRBD2 | TRBV9 | many | TGTGCCAGTACCCCGAGCGGGGGGGCTACGGATACGCAGTATTTT | CASTPSGGATDTQYF
TRBJ1-2 | TRBD1 | TRBV5-1 | many | TGCGCCAGCAGCTTGGGCTCGGACAGGACCTATCAGTATGGCTACACCTTC | CASSLGSDRTYQYGYTF
TRBJ1-6 | NA | TRBV20-1 | many | TGCAGTGCTAGGGGGTTATCAGGGGACTATTCACCCCTCCACTTT | CSARGLSGDYSPLHF
TRBJ2-7 | NA | TRBV6-6 | many | TGTGCCAGCAGCCCCCCCCTCGGACACTCCTACGAGCAGTACTTC | CASSPPLGHSYEQYF
TRBJ2-3 | TRBD2 | TRBV10-3 | many | TGTGCCATCAGTGAGACTGAACTAGCGGGAGGAAACACAGATACGCAGTATTTT | CAISETELAGGNTDTQYF
TRBJ1-1 | NA | TRBV5-4 | many | TGTGCCAGCAGCTTGGAACCCGCCACTGAAGCTTTCTTT | CASSLEPATEAFF
TRBJ2-5 | NA | TRBV5-8 | many | TGTGCCAGCAGCTCCCGGGGCTATCAAGAGACCCAGTACTTC | CASSSRGYQETQYF
TRBJ1-2 | NA | TRBV29-1 | many | TGCAGCGTTTGGCGGGGGAGGGATGGCTACACCTTC | CSVWRGRDGYTF
TRBJ2-7 | TRBD1 | TRBV20-1 | many | TGCAGTGCTAGAGAAGGGACAGTTACCTACGAGCAGTACTTC | CSAREGTVTYEQYF
TRBJ1-5 | NA | TRBV12-3/TRBV12-4 | many | TGTGCCAGCAGTCTGGGCCCCCGTCAGCCCCAGCATTTT | CASSLGPRQPQHF
TRBJ1-1 | TRBD1 | TRBV20-1 | many | TGCAGTGCTAGAGCCCAGGGGGAGAACACTGAAGCTTTCTTT | CSARAQGENTEAFF
TRBJ1-2 | NA | TRBV5-5 | many | TGTGCCAGCACCGGTTTTGGACCAGACGCAGGCGAATATGGCTACACCTTC | CASTGFGPDAGEYGYTF
TRBJ1-2 | NA | TRBV7-2 | many | TGTGCCAGCAGCTTCGCCTTAGGAGGGGAGGGCTACACCTTC | CASSFALGGEGYTF
TRBJ2-1 | NA | TRBV10-3 | many | TGTGCCATCAGGACGACTAGATCCCCTTACAATGAGCAGTTCTTC | CAIRTTRSPYNEQFF
TRBJ2-1 | NA | TRBV2 | medium-sized | TGTGCCAGCAGTGAAAGGGCCCCCTTGGGCGATGAGCAGTTCTTC | CASSERAPLGDEQFF
TRBJ1-5 | NA | TRBV7-2 | many | TGTGCCAGCAGCTTAGGGGTCAATCAGCCCCAGCATTTT | CASSLGVNQPQHF
TRBJ1-1 | NA | TRBV7-9 | many | TGTGCCAGCAGCCTCACGACAGAGAACACTGAAGCTTTCTTT | CASSLTTENTEAFF
TRBJ1-5 | TRBD1 | TRBV20-1 | many | TGCAGTGCTACTGGGACAGGGGATCAGCCCCAGCATTTT | CSATGTGDQPQHF
TRBJ1-2 | NA | TRBV5-1 | many | TGCGCCAGCAGCTTATCGGTGGGGGGCTACACCTTC | CASSLSVGGYTF
TRBJ2-5 | NA | TRBV10-3 | many | TGTGCCATCAGTGAGACCCAAGAGACCCAGTACTTC | CAISETQETQYF
TRBJ2-7 | NA | TRBV5-1 | NA | TGCGCCAGCAGCTTGATGGGAAAGAGCTACGAGCAGTACTTC | CASSLMGKSYEQYF
TRBJ1-6 | NA | TRBV20-1 | many | TGCAGTGCTAGGACCGGCCTCGACCTGAATTCACCCCTCAACTTT | CSARTGLDLNSPLNF
TRBJ1-3 | NA | TRBV5-1 | many | TGCGCCAGCAGCTACGGCAGCGCCTCTGGAAACACCATATATTTT | CASSYGSASGNTIYF
TRBJ2-7 | TRBD2 | TRBV9 | many | TGTGCCAGCAGCGAGGGGACTAGCGGGAACGGACTCTCCTACGAGCAGTACTTC | CASSEGTSGNGLSYEQYF
TRBJ2-1 | TRBD2 | TRBV5-1 | many | TGCGCCAGCAGCTTAAGCGGGGGGGCGTCCTACAATGAGCAGTTCTTC | CASSLSGGASYNEQFF
TRBJ2-5 | TRBD2 | TRBV5-1 | many | TGCGCCAGCAGCTCAGGGACTAGCGGGGTCGGAGAGACCCAGTACTTC | CASSSGTSGVGETQYF
TRBJ2-5 | NA | TRBV7-2 | medium-sized | TGTGCCAGCAGCTTCCAAGAGACCCAGTACTTC | CASSFQETQYF
TRBJ1-1 | TRBD1 | TRBV5-6 | many | TGTGCCAGCAGCTGGGGGACAGGGGATTCGAACACTGAAGCTTTCTTT | CASSWGTGDSNTEAFF